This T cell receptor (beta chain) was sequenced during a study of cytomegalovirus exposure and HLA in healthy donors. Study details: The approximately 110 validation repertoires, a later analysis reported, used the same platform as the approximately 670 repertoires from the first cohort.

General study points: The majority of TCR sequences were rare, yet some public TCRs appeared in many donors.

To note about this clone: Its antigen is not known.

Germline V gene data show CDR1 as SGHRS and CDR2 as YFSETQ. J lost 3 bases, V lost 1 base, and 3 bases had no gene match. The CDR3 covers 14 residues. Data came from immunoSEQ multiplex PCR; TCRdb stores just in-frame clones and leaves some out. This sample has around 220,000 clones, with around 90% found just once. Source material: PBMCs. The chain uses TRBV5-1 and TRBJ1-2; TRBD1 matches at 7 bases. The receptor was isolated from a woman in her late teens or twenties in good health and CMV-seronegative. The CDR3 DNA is TGCGCCAGCAGCTTGAGCACAGGGGACTATGGCTACACCTTC. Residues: CASSLSTGDYGYTF. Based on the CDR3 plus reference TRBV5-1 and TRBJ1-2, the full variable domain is KAGVTQTPRYLIKTRGQQVTLSCSPISGHRSVSWYQQTPGQGLQFLFEYFSETQRNKGNFPGRFSGRQFSNSRSEMNVSTLELGDSALYLCASSLSTGDYGYTFGSGTRLTVV.